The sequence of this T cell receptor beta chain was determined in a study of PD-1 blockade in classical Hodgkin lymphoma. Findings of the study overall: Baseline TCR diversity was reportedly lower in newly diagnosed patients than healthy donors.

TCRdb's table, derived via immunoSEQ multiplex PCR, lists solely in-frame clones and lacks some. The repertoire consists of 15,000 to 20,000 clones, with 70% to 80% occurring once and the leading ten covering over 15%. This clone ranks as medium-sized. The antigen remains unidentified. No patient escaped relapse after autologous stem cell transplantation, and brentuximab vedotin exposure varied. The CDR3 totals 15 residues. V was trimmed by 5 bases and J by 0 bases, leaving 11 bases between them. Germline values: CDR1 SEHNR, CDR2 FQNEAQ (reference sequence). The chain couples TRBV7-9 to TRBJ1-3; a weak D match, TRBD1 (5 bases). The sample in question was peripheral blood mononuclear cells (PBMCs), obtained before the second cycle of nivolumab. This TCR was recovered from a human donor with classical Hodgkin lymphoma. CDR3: CASSARGSSGNTIYF. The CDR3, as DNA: TGTGCCAGCAGCGCTCGGGGGAGCTCTGGAAACACCATATATTTT. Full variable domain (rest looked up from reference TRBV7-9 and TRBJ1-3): DTGVSQNPRHKITKRGQNVTFRCDPISEHNRLYWYRQTLGQGPEFLTYFQNEAQLEKSRLLSDRFSAERPKGSFSTLEIQRTEQGDSAMYLCASSARGSSGNTIYFGEGSWLTVV.